A single sample is the source of the 27 T cell receptor beta chains below, sequenced in a study of T cell repertoires in MIS-A myocarditis (dated by TCRdb to between 2021 and 2023). Library method: the immunoSEQ multiplex PCR assay. Sourced from immuneACCESS, this table was stored by TCRdb with only in-frame sequences that have V and J called. A share of the clones is absent; for the studies checked, an unresolved V gene accounts for under half, and the remainder has no known explanation. The sample records 6,600 or so clones, just under 80% of which are singletons. Of the sample, approximately 19% is held by the ten largest clones. The sequenced material came from right inferior lung lobe tissue obtained at autopsy. These receptors came from a man aged 18 to 30 with fulminant myocarditis from multisystem inflammatory syndrome in adults (MIS-A) after COVID-19.

This clone occurred a few times. J is TRBJ1-5 and V is TRBV9; 7 bases map to TRBD1. The trim removed 3 bases at V and 4 bases at J, leaving 7 bases unmatched. CDR1 and CDR2 (germline): SGDLS, YYNGEE. The CDR3 runs 15 residues. The CDR3, as DNA: TGTGCCAGCAGCGCCACAGGGGCGAAAAATCAGCCCCAGCATTTT. Translating it yields CASSATGAKNQPQHF.

The V gene is TRBV7-9, the J gene TRBJ2-2; 7 positions match TRBD1. Germline trimming cut 4 bases from V and 3 bases from J; bases unmatched to any gene: 5. The CDR3 is 15 residues long. Germline CDR1 and CDR2: SEHNR and FQNEAQ (reference sequence). In DNA, the CDR3 is TGTGCCAGCAGCTCCAGGACAGGATACACCGGGGAGCTGTTTTTT. Its translation is CASSSRTGYTGELFF.

The chain uses TRBV9 and TRBJ2-7; no firm D call. This CDR3 is 14 amino acids long. Germline-derived CDR1 and CDR2 are SGDLS and YYNGEE. With 0 bases removed from V and 0 bases from J, the gap between germline ends came to 7 bases. The CDR3 protein is CASSVGLFSYEQYF. DNA for the CDR3: TGTGCCAGCAGCGTAGGTTTATTCTCCTACGAGCAGTACTTC. Using reference TRBV9 and TRBJ2-7 for the parts outside the CDR3, the full variable domain is DSGVTQTPKHLITATGQRVTLRCSPRSGDLSVYWYQQSLDQGLQFLIQYYNGEERAKGNILERFSAQQFPDLHSELNLSSLELGDSALYFCASSVGLFSYEQYFGPGTRLTVT.

The chain has TRBV5-6 and TRBJ1-4, with D unresolved. V gave up 0 bases and J gave up 4 bases, with 10 bases separating them. The CDR3 consists of 15 residues. Germline CDR1 reads SGHDT; CDR2 reads YYEEEE. Written as DNA, the CDR3 is TGTGCCAGCAGCTTGGGACTGGCAAATAATGAAAAACTGTTTTTT. This sequence encodes CASSLGLANNEKLFF.

Points on this clone: One end of the junction does not line up with germline, which may come from a read error. The rearrangement links TRBV28 to TRBJ1-1; tentatively, D is TRBD1 (5 bases). This CDR3 has 15 amino acids. Germline values: CDR1 MDHEN, CDR2 SYDVKM. The CDR3 reads CTSSLEVGTNTEAFF. The CDR3 DNA reads TGTACCAGCAGTTTAGAGGTAGGGACGAACACTGAAGCTTTCTTT.

The rearrangement joins TRBV6-6 to TRBJ1-3; 7 bases agree with TRBD1. Unmatched junction bases numbered 10, after V lost 0 bases and J lost 11 bases. The CDR3 extends over 15 amino acids. Germline V gene data show CDR1 as MNHNY and CDR2 as SVGAGI (reference sequence). Here the CDR3 reads CASSYSKGPGQPIYF. The CDR3 region has the DNA TGTGCCAGCAGTTACTCGAAAGGCCCGGGACAGCCCATATATTTT.

The J gene is TRBJ2-1, the V gene TRBV10-3; 7 nucleotides match TRBD1. Germline V gene sequence: CDR1 ENHRY, CDR2 SYGVKD. After removal of 5 bases from V and 5 bases from J, the junction contained 9 bases not matched to a gene. The CDR3 consists of 15 residues. CDR3: CAISNLGGENNEQFF. CDR3 in DNA: TGTGCCATCAGTAACCTAGGGGGCGAGAACAATGAGCAGTTCTTC.

The chain is built from TRBV6-6 and TRBJ1-4; no firm D call. Germline CDR1 is MNHNY and CDR2 is SVGAGI (reference sequence). V lost 4 bases, J lost 8 bases, and 11 bases lay in between. The CDR3 runs 13 residues. The CDR3 DNA follows: TGTGCCAGCAGTTCCCCCCGGTGGGAAAAACTGTTTTTT. It codes for CASSSPRWEKLFF.

The chain recombines TRBV6-2 or TRBV6-3 with TRBJ2-7; tentatively, D is TRBD2 (5 bases). CDR1 and CDR2 from the germline V gene are MNHEY and SVGEGT. The CDR3 has 15 residues. V lost 1 base, J lost 1 base, and 11 bases lay in between. CDR3 in DNA: TGTGCCAGCAGTTACTTAGGAGGTGGGTCCTACGAGCAGTACTTC. This encodes CASSYLGGGSYEQYF.

The genes are TRBV3-1 (or the pseudogene TRBV3-2) and TRBJ2-5; D is possibly TRBD2 (7 bases). CDR1 and CDR2 (germline): LGHDT, YNNKEL (reference sequence). Deletions cut 1 base from V and 4 bases from J, with 10 bases between. The CDR3 runs to 14 residues. The CDR3 spells CASSQVGGGETQYF. CDR3 sequence (DNA): TGTGCCAGCAGCCAAGTGGGAGGGGGAGAGACCCAGTACTTC.

V is TRBV4-1 and J is TRBJ2-7; D possibly corresponds to TRBD2 (6 bases). V lost 0 bases, J lost 6 bases, and 18 bases lay in between. The CDR3 runs to 16 residues. CDR1 and CDR2 from the germline V gene are MGHRA and YSYEKL. This chain's CDR3 is CASSQEGLQTGGEQYF. In DNA, the CDR3 is TGCGCCAGCAGCCAAGAGGGACTCCAAACCGGGGGCGAGCAGTACTTC.

Only a few counts were recorded for this clone. This rearrangement joins TRBV6-1 to TRBJ2-7, with D maybe TRBD1 (5 bases). The germline CDR1 and CDR2 sequences are MNHNS and SASEGT. The CDR3 contains 12 residues. Trimming pared 2 bases from V and 3 bases from J, leaving 5 bases between. The CDR3 is CASSEQGYEQYF. CDR3 DNA sequence: TGTGCCAGCAGTGAACAGGGCTACGAGCAGTACTTC.

The J gene is TRBJ1-1, the V gene TRBV5-1; TRBD1 aligns across 7 bases. The ends lost 4 bases at V and 7 bases at J; junction bases unmatched: 10. Looked up from germline, CDR1 is SGHRS and CDR2 is YFSETQ. This CDR3 is 14 amino acids long. The CDR3 DNA follows: TGCGCCAGCAGCCTAAGGGACAGCACTATTGAAGCTTTCTTT. Its translation: CASSLRDSTIEAFF.

The chain uses TRBV3-1 (or the pseudogene TRBV3-2) and TRBJ1-1; 7 bases are shared with TRBD1. CDR1 is LGHDT, CDR2 YNNKEL, per germline (reference sequence). The length of the CDR3 is 17 residues. Unmatched junction bases numbered 14, after V lost 6 bases and J lost 1 base. The CDR3: CASRAKGGRAPNTEAFF. DNA of the CDR3: TGTGCCAGCAGAGCTAAAGGGGGCAGGGCGCCGAACACTGAAGCTTTCTTT.

This chain connects TRBV9 to TRBJ2-1, with D hard to call. The V gene lost 1 base and the J gene lost 0 bases, with 8 bases spanning the gap. CDR1 is SGDLS and CDR2 is YYNGEE in the germline V gene. The CDR3 spans 15 residues. The CDR3 region has the DNA TGTGCCAGCAGCGTAAGGGATATCTCCTACAATGAGCAGTTCTTC. It translates to CASSVRDISYNEQFF.

The chain joins TRBV6-5 to TRBJ1-1; a weak D match, TRBD1 (5 bases). The CDR3 sequence is 12 residues long. CDR1 is MNHEY, CDR2 SVGAGI, per germline. Trimming cost V 5 bases and J 1 base, with 5 bases left between them. CDR3 residues: CASSTGNTEAFF. CDR3 DNA: TGTGCCAGCAGTACAGGGAACACTGAAGCTTTCTTT.

V and J are TRBV3-1 (or the pseudogene TRBV3-2) and TRBJ2-1; D unclear. This CDR3 comprises 16 residues. CDR1 is LGHDT and CDR2 is YNNKEL in the germline V gene (reference sequence). Trimming shortened V by 0 bases and J by 0 bases, and 9 bases separated the two germline ends. Here the CDR3 reads CASSQDGDFSYNEQFF. In nucleotides, the CDR3 is TGTGCCAGCAGCCAAGATGGTGATTTCTCCTACAATGAGCAGTTCTTC.

The rearrangement uses TRBV6-6 and TRBJ1-5; D unresolved. CDR1 and CDR2 from the germline V gene are MNHNY and SVGAGI (reference sequence). Trimming shortened V by 1 base and J by 0 bases, and 7 bases separated the two germline ends. This CDR3 region has 15 residues. The CDR3 nucleotides read TGTGCCAGCAGTTACTATGGGGTTAGCAATCAGCCCCAGCATTTT. Translating gives CASSYYGVSNQPQHF.

The chain joins TRBV6-6 to TRBJ1-6, with no clear D. The CDR3 totals 13 residues. The ends were cut back, 7 bases at V and 7 bases at J, with 11 bases in the middle. CDR1 MNHNY and CDR2 SVGAGI come from the germline V gene (reference sequence). As DNA, the CDR3 is TGTGCCAGCACTCCGGGCCTCAATTCACCCCTCCACTTT. Translating gives CASTPGLNSPLHF.

This chain links TRBV6-7 with TRBJ1-4; 7 bases map to TRBD1. TRBV6-7 is an ORF, and what it does is uncertain. The junction had 7 bases not matched to a gene; V was cut back by 3 bases and J by 3 bases. The CDR3 spans 16 residues. This CDR3 is CASSYSDRASNEKLFF. CDR3 coding DNA: TGTGCCAGCAGTTATTCCGACAGGGCCTCTAATGAAAAACTGTTTTTT.

This clone was seen just once. This chain connects TRBV5-1 to TRBJ1-1, with TRBD1 matching 7 bases. The germline CDR1 and CDR2 sequences are SGHRS and YFSETQ. This CDR3 has 19 residues. V was clipped by 0 bases and J by 1 base; unmatched bases: 15. DNA for the CDR3: TGCGCCAGCAGCTTGGGGGTATTGGGTGTACAGGGGTCGAACACTGAAGCTTTCTTT. Translating it yields CASSLGVLGVQGSNTEAFF.

The chain employs TRBV28 and TRBJ1-1; D is ambiguous. V was trimmed by 3 bases and J by 4 bases, leaving 12 bases between them. In germline, CDR1 is MDHEN, CDR2 SYDVKM. The CDR3 sequence is 14 residues long. In DNA form, the CDR3 reads TGTGCCAGCAGTTTCCGCGGCTGGAGCACTGAAGCTTTCTTT. Translated: CASSFRGWSTEAFF.

V and J are TRBV29-1 and TRBJ2-1; D is unresolved. The germline gives CDR1 SQVTM, CDR2 ANQGSEA. Trimming shortened V by 1 base and J by 6 bases, and 25 bases separated the two germline ends. The CDR3 is 18 amino acids. The CDR3 protein is CSVEAVGVQAREINEQFF. Written as DNA, the CDR3 is TGCAGCGTTGAAGCCGTTGGTGTCCAGGCAAGAGAGATCAATGAGCAGTTCTTC.

This rearrangement joins TRBV6-4 to TRBJ2-6; 12 bases line up with TRBD2. This CDR3 is 17 amino acids long. Germline V CDR1 and CDR2: MRHNA, SNTAGT. V shed 0 bases, J shed 3 bases, and the junction held 0 bases outside the gene matches. The CDR3 is CASSDSTSGSGANVLTF. DNA for the CDR3: TGTGCCAGCAGTGACTCGACTAGCGGGAGTGGGGCCAACGTCCTGACTTTC.

The V call is TRBV9, the J call TRBJ2-2, with D tentatively TRBD2 (7 bases). Trimming left V 0 bases short and J 10 bases short, with 28 bases between. The CDR3 contains 19 residues. CDR1 and CDR2 from the germline V gene are SGDLS and YYNGEE. DNA for the CDR3: TGTGCCAGCAGCGTAGTCGCGGGGGCAGTAGGGTGGATTTCGGAGGAGCTGTTTTTT. It codes for CASSVVAGAVGWISEELFF. Full variable domain (missing parts from reference TRBV9 and TRBJ2-2): DSGVTQTPKHLITATGQRVTLRCSPRSGDLSVYWYQQSLDQGLQFLIQYYNGEERAKGNILERFSAQQFPDLHSELNLSSLELGDSALYFCASSVVAGAVGWISEELFFGEGSRLTVL.

The chain joins TRBV7-8 to TRBJ2-3; no clear D. Trimming cost V 4 bases and J 2 bases, with 16 bases left between them. CDR3 length: 16 residues. The germline gives CDR1 SGHVS, CDR2 FQNEAQ. CDR3 DNA: TGTGCCAGCAGCTCCCGGAAGGGCACCGACACAGATACGCAGTATTTT. Its protein product is CASSSRKGTDTDTQYF.

The V gene is TRBV3-1 (or the pseudogene TRBV3-2), the J gene TRBJ1-2; D uncertain. Germline loops: CDR1 LGHDT, CDR2 YNNKEL (reference sequence). The CDR3 has 14 residues. The ends were cut back, 1 base at V and 5 bases at J, with 11 bases in the middle. The CDR3 spells CASSQGRQQYGYTF. DNA of the CDR3: TGTGCCAGCAGCCAAGGGCGGCAGCAATATGGCTACACCTTC.